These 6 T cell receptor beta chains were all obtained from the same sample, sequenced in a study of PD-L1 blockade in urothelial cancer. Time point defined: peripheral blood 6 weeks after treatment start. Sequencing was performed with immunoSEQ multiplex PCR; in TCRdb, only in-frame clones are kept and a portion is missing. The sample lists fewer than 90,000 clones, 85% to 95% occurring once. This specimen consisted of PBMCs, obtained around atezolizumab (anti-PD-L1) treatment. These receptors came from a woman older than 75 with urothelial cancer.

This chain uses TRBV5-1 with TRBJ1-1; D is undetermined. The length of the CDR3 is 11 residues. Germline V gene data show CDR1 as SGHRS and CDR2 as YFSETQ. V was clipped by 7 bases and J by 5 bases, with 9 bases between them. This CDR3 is CASRQETEAFF. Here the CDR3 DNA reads TGCGCCAGCCGTCAGGAAACTGAAGCTTTCTTT. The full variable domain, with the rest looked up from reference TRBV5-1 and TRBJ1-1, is KAGVTQTPRYLIKTRGQQVTLSCSPISGHRSVSWYQQTPGQGLQFLFEYFSETQRNKGNFPGRFSGRQFSNSRSEMNVSTLELGDSALYLCASRQETEAFFGQGTRLTVV.

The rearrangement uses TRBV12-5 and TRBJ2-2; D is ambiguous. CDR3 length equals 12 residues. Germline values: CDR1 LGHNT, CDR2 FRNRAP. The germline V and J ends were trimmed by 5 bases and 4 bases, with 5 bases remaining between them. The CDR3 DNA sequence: TGTGCTAGTGGTCCGGGCACCGGGGAGCTGTTTTTT. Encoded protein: CASGPGTGELFF.

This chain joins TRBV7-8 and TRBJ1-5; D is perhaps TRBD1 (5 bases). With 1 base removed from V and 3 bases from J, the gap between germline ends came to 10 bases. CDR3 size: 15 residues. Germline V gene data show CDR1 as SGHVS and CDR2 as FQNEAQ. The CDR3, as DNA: TGTGCCAGCAGCTTAGGGGGGACTCTCAATCAGCCCCAGCATTTT. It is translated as CASSLGGTLNQPQHF.

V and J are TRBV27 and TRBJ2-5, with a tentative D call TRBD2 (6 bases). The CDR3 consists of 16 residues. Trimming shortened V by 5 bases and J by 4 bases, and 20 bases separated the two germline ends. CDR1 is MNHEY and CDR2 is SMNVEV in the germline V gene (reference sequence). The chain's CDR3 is CASSPAPAGRRETQYF. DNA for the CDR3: TGTGCCAGCAGTCCCGCCCCTGCGGGAAGGCGAGAGACCCAGTACTTC.

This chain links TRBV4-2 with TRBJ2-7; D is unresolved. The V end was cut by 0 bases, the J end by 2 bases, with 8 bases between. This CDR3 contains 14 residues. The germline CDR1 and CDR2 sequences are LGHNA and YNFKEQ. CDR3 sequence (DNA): TGTGCCAGCAGCCAAGATGTCGGTCCCTACGAGCAGTACTTC. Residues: CASSQDVGPYEQYF.

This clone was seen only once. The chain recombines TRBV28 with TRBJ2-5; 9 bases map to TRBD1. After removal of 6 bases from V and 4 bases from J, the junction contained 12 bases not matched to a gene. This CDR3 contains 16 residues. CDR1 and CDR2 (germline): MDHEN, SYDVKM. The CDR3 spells CASRTPMGQGRETQYF. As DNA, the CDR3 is TGTGCCAGCAGAACCCCGATGGGACAGGGTCGAGAGACCCAGTACTTC.